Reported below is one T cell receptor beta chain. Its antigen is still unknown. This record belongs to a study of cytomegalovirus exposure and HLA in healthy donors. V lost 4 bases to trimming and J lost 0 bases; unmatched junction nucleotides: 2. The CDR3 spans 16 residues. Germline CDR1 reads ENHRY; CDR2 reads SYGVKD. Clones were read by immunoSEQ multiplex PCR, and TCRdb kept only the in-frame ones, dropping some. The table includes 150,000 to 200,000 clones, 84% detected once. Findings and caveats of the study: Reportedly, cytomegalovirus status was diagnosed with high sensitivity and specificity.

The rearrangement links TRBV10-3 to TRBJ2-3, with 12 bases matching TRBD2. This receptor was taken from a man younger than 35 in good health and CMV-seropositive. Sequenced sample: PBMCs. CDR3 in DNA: TGTGCCATCAGTGGGACTAGCGGGACTAGCACAGATACGCAGTATTTT. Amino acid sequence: CAISGTSGTSTDTQYF.